The clone carrying this T cell receptor (beta chain) was recorded only once. Its target is unknown. Its ends do not fully match the called genes, so a read error is possible. This record comes from a study of CD8+CD57+ T cells in acquired aplastic anemia. Study overall: Sorted CD4+ and CD8+ cells gave a mean 3.2 ug DNA, range about 0.19 to 27.4 ug. Some 9.9 million reads, on average, were obtained for CD4+ cells from healthy donors. General study points: Patients and controls shared some 30 CD8+ CDR3 sequences, highly expressed in patients. Patients showed no significant difference from controls in CD8+ Simpson's diversity.

The CDR3 is made up of 12 amino acids. Germline V gene sequence: CDR1 DFQATT, CDR2 SNEGSKA (reference sequence). Profiles of TCR beta VDJ and CDR3 were generated from a genomic DNA template. TCRdb re-analysed the reads in MiXCR, keeping a single row per CDR3 protein. The sample shows about 170,000 distinct CDR3 sequences, around 60% of them seen only once. Input material: sorted CD4+, CD8+, or CD8+CD57+ T cells (not recorded which) from PBMCs. The chain is built from TRBV20-1 and TRBJ1-1, with a tentative D call TRBD1 (5 bases). This clonotype originated in a human donor in good health. The CDR3 DNA reads as TGCGGTGCTGGGTGGGGCCCCTACGAAGCTTTCTTT. This codes for CGAGWGPYEAFF.